This T cell receptor (beta chain) was sequenced during a study of blood T cell repertoires in COVID-19. As for the study in general: Researchers got acute and convalescent COVID-19 samples from the United States, Italy and Spain. PBMCs, B-cell-depleted T cells, or T cells provided the cDNA or gDNA that made up the material.

The CDR3 spans 15 residues. J gave up 2 bases and V 6 bases, and 6 bases lay outside the gene matches. CDR1 and CDR2 from the germline V gene are MNHEY and SVGAGI. Sequencing used immunoSEQ multiplex PCR; TCRdb keeps in-frame clones, though not all of them. The data contain over 200,000 clones, around four fifths of them singletons. Material: peripheral blood. This receptor was taken from an elderly woman with active or convalescent COVID-19. This rearrangement joins TRBV6-5 to TRBJ2-2; TRBD2 agrees at 7 bases. The CDR3 loop reads CASSPGLSNTGELFF. CDR3 DNA: TGTGCCAGCAGCCCGGGACTATCAAACACCGGGGAGCTGTTTTTT.